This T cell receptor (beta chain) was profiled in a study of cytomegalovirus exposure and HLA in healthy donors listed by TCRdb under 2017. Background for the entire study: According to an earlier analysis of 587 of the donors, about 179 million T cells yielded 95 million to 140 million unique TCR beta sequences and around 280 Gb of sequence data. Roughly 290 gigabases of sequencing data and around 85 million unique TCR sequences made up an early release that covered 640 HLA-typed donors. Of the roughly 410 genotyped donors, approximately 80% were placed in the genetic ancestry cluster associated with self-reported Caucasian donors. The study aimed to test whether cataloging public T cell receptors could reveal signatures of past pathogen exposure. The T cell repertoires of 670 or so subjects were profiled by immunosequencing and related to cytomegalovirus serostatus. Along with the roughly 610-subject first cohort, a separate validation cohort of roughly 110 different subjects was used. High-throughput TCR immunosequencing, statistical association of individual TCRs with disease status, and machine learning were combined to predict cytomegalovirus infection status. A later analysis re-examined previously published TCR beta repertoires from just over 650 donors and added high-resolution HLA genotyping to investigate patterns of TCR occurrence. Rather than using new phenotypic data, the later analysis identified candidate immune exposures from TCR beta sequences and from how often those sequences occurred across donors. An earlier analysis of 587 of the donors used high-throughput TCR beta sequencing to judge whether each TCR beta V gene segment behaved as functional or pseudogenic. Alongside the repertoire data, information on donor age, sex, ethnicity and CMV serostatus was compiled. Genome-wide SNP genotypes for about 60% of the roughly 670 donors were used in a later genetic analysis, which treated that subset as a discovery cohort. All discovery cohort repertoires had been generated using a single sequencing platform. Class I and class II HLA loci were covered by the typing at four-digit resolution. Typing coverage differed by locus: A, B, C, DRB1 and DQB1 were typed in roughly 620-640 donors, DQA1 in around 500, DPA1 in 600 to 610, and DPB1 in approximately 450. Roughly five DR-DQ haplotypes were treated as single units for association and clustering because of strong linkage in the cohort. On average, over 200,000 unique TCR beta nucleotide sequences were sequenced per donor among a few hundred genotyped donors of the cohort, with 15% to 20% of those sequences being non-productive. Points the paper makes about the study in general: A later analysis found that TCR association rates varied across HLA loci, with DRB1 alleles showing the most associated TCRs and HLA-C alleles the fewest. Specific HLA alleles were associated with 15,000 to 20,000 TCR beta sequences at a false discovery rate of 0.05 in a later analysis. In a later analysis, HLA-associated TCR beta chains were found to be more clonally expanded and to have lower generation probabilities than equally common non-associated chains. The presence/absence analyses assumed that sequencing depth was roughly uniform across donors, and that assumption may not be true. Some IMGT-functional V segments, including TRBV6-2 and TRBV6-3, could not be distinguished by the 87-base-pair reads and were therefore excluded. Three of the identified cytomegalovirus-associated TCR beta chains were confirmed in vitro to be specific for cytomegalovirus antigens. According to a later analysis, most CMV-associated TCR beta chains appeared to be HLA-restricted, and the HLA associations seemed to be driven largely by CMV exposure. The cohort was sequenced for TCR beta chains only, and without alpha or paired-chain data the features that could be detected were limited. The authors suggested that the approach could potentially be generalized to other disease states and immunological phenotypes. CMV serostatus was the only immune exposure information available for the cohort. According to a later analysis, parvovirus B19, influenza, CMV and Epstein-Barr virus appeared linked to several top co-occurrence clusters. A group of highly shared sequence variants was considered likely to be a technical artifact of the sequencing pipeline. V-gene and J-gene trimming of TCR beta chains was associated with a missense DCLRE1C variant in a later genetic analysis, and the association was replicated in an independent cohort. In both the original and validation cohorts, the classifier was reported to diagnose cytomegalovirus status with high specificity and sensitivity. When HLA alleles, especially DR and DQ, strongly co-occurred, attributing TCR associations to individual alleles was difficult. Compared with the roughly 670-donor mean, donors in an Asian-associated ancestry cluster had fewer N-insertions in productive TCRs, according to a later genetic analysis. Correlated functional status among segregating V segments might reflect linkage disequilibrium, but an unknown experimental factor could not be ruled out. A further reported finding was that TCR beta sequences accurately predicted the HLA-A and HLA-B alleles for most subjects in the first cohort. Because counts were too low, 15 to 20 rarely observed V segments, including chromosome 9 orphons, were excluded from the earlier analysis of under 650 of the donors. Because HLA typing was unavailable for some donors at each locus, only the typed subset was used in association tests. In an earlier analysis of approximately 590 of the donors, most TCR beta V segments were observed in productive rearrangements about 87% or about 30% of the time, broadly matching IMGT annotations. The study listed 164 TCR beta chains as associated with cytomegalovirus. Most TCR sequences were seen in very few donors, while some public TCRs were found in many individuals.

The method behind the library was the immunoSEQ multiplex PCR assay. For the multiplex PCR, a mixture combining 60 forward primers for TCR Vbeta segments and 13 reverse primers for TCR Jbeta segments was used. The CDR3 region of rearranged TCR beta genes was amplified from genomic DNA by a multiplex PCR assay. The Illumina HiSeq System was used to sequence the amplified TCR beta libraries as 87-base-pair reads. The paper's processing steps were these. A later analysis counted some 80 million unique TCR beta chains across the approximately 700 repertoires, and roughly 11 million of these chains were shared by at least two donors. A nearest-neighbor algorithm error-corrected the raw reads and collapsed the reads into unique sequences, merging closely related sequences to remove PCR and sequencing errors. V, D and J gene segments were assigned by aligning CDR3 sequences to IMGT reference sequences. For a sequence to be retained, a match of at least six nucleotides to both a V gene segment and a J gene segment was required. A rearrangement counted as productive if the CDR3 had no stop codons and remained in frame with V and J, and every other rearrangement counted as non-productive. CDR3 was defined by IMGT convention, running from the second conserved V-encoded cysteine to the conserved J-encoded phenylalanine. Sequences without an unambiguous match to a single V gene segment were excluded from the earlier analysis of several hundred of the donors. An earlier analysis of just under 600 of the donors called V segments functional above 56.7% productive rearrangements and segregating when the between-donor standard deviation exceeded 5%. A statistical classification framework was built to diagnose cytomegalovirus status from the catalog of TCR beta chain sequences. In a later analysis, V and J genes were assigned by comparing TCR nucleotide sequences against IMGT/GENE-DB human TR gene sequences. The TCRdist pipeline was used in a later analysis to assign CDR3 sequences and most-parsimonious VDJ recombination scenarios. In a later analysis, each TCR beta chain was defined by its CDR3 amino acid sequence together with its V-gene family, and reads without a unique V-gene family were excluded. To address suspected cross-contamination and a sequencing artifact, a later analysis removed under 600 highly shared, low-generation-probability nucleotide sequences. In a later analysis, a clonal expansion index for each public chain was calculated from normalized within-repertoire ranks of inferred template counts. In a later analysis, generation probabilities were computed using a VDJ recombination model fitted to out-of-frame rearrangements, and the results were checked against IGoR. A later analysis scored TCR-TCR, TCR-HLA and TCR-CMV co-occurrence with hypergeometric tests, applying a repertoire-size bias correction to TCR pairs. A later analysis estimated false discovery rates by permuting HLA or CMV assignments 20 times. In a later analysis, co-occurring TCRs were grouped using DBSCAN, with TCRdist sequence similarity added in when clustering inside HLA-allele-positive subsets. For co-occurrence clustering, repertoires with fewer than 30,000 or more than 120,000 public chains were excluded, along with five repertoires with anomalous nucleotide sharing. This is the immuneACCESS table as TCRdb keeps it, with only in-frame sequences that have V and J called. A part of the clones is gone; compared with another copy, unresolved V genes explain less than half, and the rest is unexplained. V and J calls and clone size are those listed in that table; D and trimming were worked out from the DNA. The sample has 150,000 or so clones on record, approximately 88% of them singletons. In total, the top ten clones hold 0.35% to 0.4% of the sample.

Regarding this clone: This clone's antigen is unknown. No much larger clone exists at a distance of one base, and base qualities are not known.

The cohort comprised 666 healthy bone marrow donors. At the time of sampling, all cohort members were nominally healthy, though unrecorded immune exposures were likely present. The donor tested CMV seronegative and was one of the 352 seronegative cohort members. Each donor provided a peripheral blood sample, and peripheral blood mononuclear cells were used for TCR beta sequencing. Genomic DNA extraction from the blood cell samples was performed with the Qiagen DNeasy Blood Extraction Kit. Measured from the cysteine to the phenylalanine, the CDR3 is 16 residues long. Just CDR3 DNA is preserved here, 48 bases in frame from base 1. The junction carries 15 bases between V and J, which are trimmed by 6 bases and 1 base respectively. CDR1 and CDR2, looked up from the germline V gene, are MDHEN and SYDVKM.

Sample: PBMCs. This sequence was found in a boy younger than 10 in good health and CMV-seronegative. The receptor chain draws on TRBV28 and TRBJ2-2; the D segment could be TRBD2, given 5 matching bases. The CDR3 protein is CASSPGFGLNTGELFF. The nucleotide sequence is TGTGCCAGCAGCCCCGGATTCGGACTGAACACCGGGGAGCTGTTTTTT.